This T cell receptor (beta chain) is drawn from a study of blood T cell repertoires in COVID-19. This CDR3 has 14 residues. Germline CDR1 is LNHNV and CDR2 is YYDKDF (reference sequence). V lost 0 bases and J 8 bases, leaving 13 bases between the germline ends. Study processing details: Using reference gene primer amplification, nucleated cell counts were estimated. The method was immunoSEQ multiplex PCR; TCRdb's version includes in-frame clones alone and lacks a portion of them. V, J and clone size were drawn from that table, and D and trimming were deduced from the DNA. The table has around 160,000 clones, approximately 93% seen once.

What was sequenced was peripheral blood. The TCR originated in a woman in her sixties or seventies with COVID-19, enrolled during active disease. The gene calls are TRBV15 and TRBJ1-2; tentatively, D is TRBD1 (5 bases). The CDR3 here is CATSREGGAGGYTF. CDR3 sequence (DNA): TGTGCCACCAGCAGAGAGGGAGGGGCGGGCGGCTACACCTTC.